Here is one TCR beta chain with its context. CDR3 length: 14 amino acids. Germline CDR1 and CDR2: MDHEN and SYDVKM. V was cut by 5 bases and J by 7 bases, with 17 bases left in between. TCR cDNA libraries came from RNA via a modified published protocol. MiXCR was run by TCRdb on the 5' RACE reads, yielding one entry per CDR3 protein. The sample consists of hundreds of thousands of distinct CDR3 sequences, over 25% of them appearing once. The sample belongs to a study of identical twins' blood T cells. Sequencing used PBMCs. This chain joins TRBV28 and TRBJ1-2; D perhaps matches TRBD1 (6 bases). The clonotype comes from a woman aged 18 to 55 in good health. In DNA form, the CDR3 reads TGTGCCAGCAGTCGGACAGCGACCGGGTTTGGCTACACCTTC. Translated, it gives CASSRTATGFGYTF.